This record concerns one T cell receptor beta chain sequence. Its antigen is still unknown. The study ran its PCR with 60 Vbeta and 13 Jbeta primers. The protocol was immunoSEQ multiplex PCR, while the TCRdb copy is restricted to in-frame clones and leaves out a portion. Here the sample spans under 200,000 clones, 65% to 85% being singletons. This entry belongs to a study of cytomegalovirus exposure and HLA in healthy donors. Study observations and caveats: Apparent HLA restriction characterized most CMV-associated TCR beta chains in a later analysis.

Germline V lookup: CDR1 SQVTM, CDR2 ANQGSEA. The CDR3 contains 13 residues. V trimming: 6 bases; J trimming: 2 bases; junction bases outside the gene matches: 3. The sample taken for sequencing was PBMCs. The chain combines TRBV29-1 with TRBJ2-2, with 7 bases matching TRBD2. This sequence originates from a woman between 50 and 59 years old in good health and CMV-seropositive. For the CDR3, the DNA is TGCAGCGTGGGAGGGGTTAACACCGGGGAGCTGTTTTTT. Translation: CSVGGVNTGELFF.